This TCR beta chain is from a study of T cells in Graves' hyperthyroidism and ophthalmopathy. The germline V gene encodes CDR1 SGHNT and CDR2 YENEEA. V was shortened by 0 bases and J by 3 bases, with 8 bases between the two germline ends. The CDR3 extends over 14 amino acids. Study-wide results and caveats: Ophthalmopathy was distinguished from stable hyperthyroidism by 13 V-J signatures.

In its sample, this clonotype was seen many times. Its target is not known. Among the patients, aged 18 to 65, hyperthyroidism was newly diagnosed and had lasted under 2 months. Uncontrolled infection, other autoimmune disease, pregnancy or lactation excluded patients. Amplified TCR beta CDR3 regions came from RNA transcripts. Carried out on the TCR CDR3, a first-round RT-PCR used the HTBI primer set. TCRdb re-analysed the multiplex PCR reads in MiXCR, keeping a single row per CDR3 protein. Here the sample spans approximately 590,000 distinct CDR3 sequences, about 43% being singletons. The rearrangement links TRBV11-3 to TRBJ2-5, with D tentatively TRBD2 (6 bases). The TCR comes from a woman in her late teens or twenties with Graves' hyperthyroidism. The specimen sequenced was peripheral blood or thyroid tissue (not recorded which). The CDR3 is CASSLDPGEETQYF. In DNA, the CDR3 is TGTGCCAGCAGCTTAGATCCGGGAGAAGAGACCCAGTACTTC.